One sample yielded the 10 T cell receptor beta chains listed below, sequenced in a study of T-cell reconstitution after alpha-beta-depleted transplantation in children. As it was prepared, the TCRbeta library received unique molecular identifiers. TCRdb reanalysed the PCR reads using MiXCR and keeps one entry per CDR3 protein. This table has about 240,000 distinct CDR3 sequences, about a quarter appearing once. The specimen comprised PBMCs, sampled before TCRalphabeta/CD19-depleted stem cell transplant. The receptors shown here come from a girl aged 2-9 years with Fanconi anemia, due to receive a stem cell transplant.

The count of this clonotype is one. V usage is TRBV5-1 and J usage is TRBJ2-5; TRBD1 or TRBD2 may be the D gene (5 bases each). Trimming took 2 bases from V and 1 from J, leaving 12 bases between them. Per germline, CDR1 SGHRS and CDR2 YFSETQ. CDR3 length equals 15 residues. In DNA, the CDR3 is TGCGCCAGCAGCTTAGAGGGGCCGAGCCAAGAGACCCAGTACTTC. Protein product: CASSLEGPSQETQYF.

This clonotype was recorded at least ten times. J is TRBJ2-3 and V is TRBV5-1, with unresolved D. Trimming took 5 bases from V and 4 from J, leaving 8 bases between them. From germline, CDR1 is SGHRS and CDR2 YFSETQ. The CDR3 has 12 amino acids. CDR3 sequence (DNA): TGCGCCAGCAGTTCCGACTCAGATACGCAGTATTTT. It codes for CASSSDSDTQYF.

The chain joins TRBV4-2 to TRBJ2-6; TRBD1 aligns across 7 bases. Germline CDR1 LGHNA, CDR2 YNFKEQ. The CDR3 has 22 amino acids. Trimming at V came to 0 bases and at J to 0 bases, leaving 17 bases not matched to a gene. CDR3 sequence reads: CASSQEVRGTAARLSGANVLTF. The CDR3 nucleotides are TGTGCCAGCAGCCAAGAGGTCCGAGGGACAGCAGCGAGGCTCTCTGGGGCCAACGTCCTGACTTTC.

The chain carries TRBV15 and TRBJ1-5, with D possibly matching TRBD1 (6 bases). Trimming pared 5 bases from V and 6 bases from J, leaving 14 bases between. The V gene's germline CDR1 is LNHNV and CDR2 YYDKDF (reference sequence). CDR3 length: 14 residues. CDR3 amino acids: CATSGRGFGQPQHF. The CDR3 DNA reads as TGTGCCACCAGCGGCAGGGGTTTTGGTCAGCCCCAGCATTTT. Drawing the rest from reference TRBV15 and TRBJ1-5, the complete variable domain is DAMVIQNPRYQVTQFGKPVTLSCSQTLNHNVMYWYQQKSSQAPKLLFHYYDKDFNNEADTPDNFQSRRPNTSFCFLDIRSPGLGDTAMYLCATSGRGFGQPQHFGDGTRLSIL.

The chain has TRBV6-5 and TRBJ1-5, with D possibly matching TRBD1 (5 bases). In germline, CDR1 is MNHEY, CDR2 SVGAGI. V lost 0 bases and J 5 bases, leaving 14 bases between the germline ends. The CDR3 consists of 16 residues. CDR3 loop: CASSYSRATAHQPQHF. CDR3 nucleotide sequence: TGTGCCAGCAGTTACTCGAGGGCGACAGCTCATCAGCCCCAGCATTTT.

This clonotype was counted once. The chain uses TRBV7-6 and TRBJ1-2, with D unresolved. This CDR3 region has 14 residues. Germline assignment: CDR1 SGHVS and CDR2 FNYEAQ. V gave up 2 bases and J gave up 2 bases, with 9 bases separating them. Here the CDR3 reads CASSLNRDNYGYTF. Written as DNA, the CDR3 is TGTGCCAGCAGCTTAAACCGAGACAACTATGGCTACACCTTC.

The chain carries TRBV20-1 and TRBJ2-1; D may be TRBD2 (5 bases). CDR1 is DFQATT and CDR2 is SNEGSKA in the germline V gene (reference sequence). The CDR3 is 13 residues long. The CDR3 DNA sequence: TGCAGCGGGGAAACGACCACCTACAATGAGCAGTTCTTC. Its translation is CSGETTTYNEQFF.

The chain recombines TRBV25-1 with TRBJ2-4; D is ambiguous. CDR3 length equals 13 residues. Germline values: CDR1 MGHDK, CDR2 SYGVNS. Trimming cost V 4 bases and J 7 bases, with 11 bases left between them. The CDR3 sequence: CASSAGLRNIQYF. The CDR3 DNA is TGTGCCAGCAGTGCCGGGCTCAGGAACATTCAGTACTTC.

This clonotype occurred many times. V is TRBV5-5 and J is TRBJ2-7; D could derive from TRBD1 or TRBD2 (5 bases each). CDR3 length: 15 residues. The V gene lost 5 bases and the J gene lost 2 bases, with 17 bases spanning the gap. The germline V gene has CDR1 SGHKS and CDR2 YYEKEE (reference sequence). The CDR3 region has the DNA TGTGCCAGCAGGACCAGGGAGCTGGGCGCCTACGAGCAGTACTTC. Amino acids: CASRTRELGAYEQYF.

The V gene is TRBV28, the J gene TRBJ1-1; TRBD1 matches 9 bases. Germline V gives CDR1 MDHEN, CDR2 SYDVKM. With V trimmed by 7 bases and J by 0 bases, 24 bases remained unmatched. This CDR3 has 21 residues. The CDR3 region is CASILIPGQGGGRPMNTEAFF. CDR3 nucleotides: TGTGCCAGCATCCTGATACCGGGACAGGGAGGCGGGCGCCCCATGAACACTGAAGCTTTCTTT.